A single sample is the source of the 2 T cell receptor beta chains below, sequenced in a study of cytomegalovirus exposure and HLA in healthy donors. PCR used 60 Vbeta primers and 13 Jbeta primers. Measured with immunoSEQ multiplex PCR; TCRdb has only the in-frame clones, and not every one. The table lists a few hundred thousand clones, around 89% of them singletons. Sequencing was performed on PBMCs. Receptors were obtained from a woman under 30 in good health and CMV-seronegative.

The chain combines TRBV5-1 with TRBJ2-1; tentatively, D is TRBD2 (5 bases). CDR3 length: 14 amino acids. V lost 4 bases, J lost 3 bases, and 11 bases lay in between. Germline V gene sequence: CDR1 SGHRS, CDR2 YFSETQ. The CDR3 reads CASSTDYVYNEQFF. CDR3 bases: TGCGCCAGCAGCACAGACTACGTCTACAATGAGCAGTTCTTC. The whole variable domain, remainder taken from reference TRBV5-1 and TRBJ2-1, is KAGVTQTPRYLIKTRGQQVTLSCSPISGHRSVSWYQQTPGQGLQFLFEYFSETQRNKGNFPGRFSGRQFSNSRSEMNVSTLELGDSALYLCASSTDYVYNEQFFGPGTRLTVL.

This sequence joins TRBV4-1 and TRBJ1-2, with 12 bases that match TRBD1. V shed 6 bases and J 7 bases; nucleotides not matched to a gene: 9. The CDR3 length is 15 residues. From germline, CDR1 is MGHRA and CDR2 YSYEKL. The CDR3 here is CASRRPGQGASGYTF. In DNA, the CDR3 is TGCGCCAGCAGACGACCGGGACAGGGGGCTAGTGGCTACACCTTC.